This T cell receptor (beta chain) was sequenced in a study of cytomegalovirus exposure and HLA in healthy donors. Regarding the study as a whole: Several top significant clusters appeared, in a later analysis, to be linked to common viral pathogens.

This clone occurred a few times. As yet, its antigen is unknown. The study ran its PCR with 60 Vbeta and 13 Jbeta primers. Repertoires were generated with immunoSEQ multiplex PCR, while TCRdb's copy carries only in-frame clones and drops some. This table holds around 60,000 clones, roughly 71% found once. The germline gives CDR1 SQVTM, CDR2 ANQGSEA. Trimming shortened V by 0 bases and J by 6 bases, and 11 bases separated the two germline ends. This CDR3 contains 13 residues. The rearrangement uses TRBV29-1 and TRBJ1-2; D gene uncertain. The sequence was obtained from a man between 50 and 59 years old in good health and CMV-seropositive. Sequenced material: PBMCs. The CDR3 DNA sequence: TGCAGCGTTGAAGATCGGCGGAAGGATGGCTACACCTTC. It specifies CSVEDRRKDGYTF. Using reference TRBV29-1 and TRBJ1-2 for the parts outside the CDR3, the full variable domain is SAVISQKPSRDICQRGTSLTIQCQVDSQVTMMFWYRQQPGQSLTLIATANQGSEATYESGFVIDKFPISRPNLTFSTLTVSNMSPEDSSIYLCSVEDRRKDGYTFGSGTRLTVV.